The 20 T cell receptor beta chains below come from one sample, sequenced in a study of blood T cell repertoires in COVID-19. TCRdb's table, derived via immunoSEQ multiplex PCR, lists solely in-frame clones and lacks some. This sample yields about 170,000 clones, of which approximately 90% are seen a single time; 0.7% to 0.9% belongs to the top ten. Sequenced: PBMCs or T cells enriched from blood (not recorded which). These receptors were taken from a woman in her late teens or twenties who had recovered from COVID-19.

V is TRBV5-8 and J is TRBJ1-2; D is perhaps TRBD1 (6 bases). Trimming removed 1 base at V and 0 bases at J, with 16 bases between. Germline lookup yields CDR1 SGHTS and CDR2 YDEGEE. The CDR3 is made up of 17 amino acids. The CDR3 DNA reads as TGTGCCAGCAGCTTGTACGGGGGGGCAGTAGCTAACTATGGCTACACCTTC. This gives the protein CASSLYGGAVANYGYTF.

The chain is built from TRBV14 and TRBJ2-6; D call uncertain. Germline loops: CDR1 SGHDN, CDR2 FVKESK. The ends were cut back, 0 bases at V and 1 base at J, with 7 bases in the middle. The CDR3 is 16 residues long. CDR3 sequence: CASSQDPFSGANVLTF. The CDR3 DNA is TGTGCCAGCAGCCAAGATCCTTTTTCTGGGGCCAACGTCCTGACTTTC.

V usage is TRBV15 and J usage is TRBJ2-1, with 8 positions matching TRBD2. J gave up 7 bases and V 5 bases, and 13 bases lay outside the gene matches. In germline, CDR1 is LNHNV, CDR2 YYDKDF (reference sequence). The CDR3 is 16 residues long. This CDR3 reads CATSVFGGAVDNEQFF. Written as DNA, the CDR3 is TGTGCCACCAGCGTCTTCGGGGGGGCGGTTGATAATGAGCAGTTCTTC.

The chain has TRBV3-1 (or the pseudogene TRBV3-2) and TRBJ1-2; D remains unclear. CDR1 is LGHDT and CDR2 is YNNKEL in the germline V gene (reference sequence). Deletions cut 1 base from V and 3 bases from J, with 12 bases between. The CDR3 runs 15 residues. The CDR3 loop reads CASSQVNRDHYGYTF. The DNA for the CDR3 is TGTGCCAGCAGCCAAGTGAACAGAGACCACTATGGCTACACCTTC.

V and J are TRBV5-1 and TRBJ2-7; 12 bases map to TRBD2. V lost 0 bases and J lost 2; bases outside the gene matches: 9. This CDR3 is 18 amino acids long. Germline values: CDR1 SGHRS, CDR2 YFSETQ. CDR3 DNA sequence: TGCGCCAGCAGCTTGGCGTACCGACTAGCGGGAGCCCCCTACGAGCAGTACTTC. This translates into CASSLAYRLAGAPYEQYF.

This clone has a single count. The chain employs TRBV18 and TRBJ2-7; 7 bases line up with TRBD2. The CDR3 sequence is 13 residues long. V shed 3 bases, J shed 2 bases, and the junction held 1 base outside the gene matches. CDR1 and CDR2 from the germline V gene are KGHSH and LQKENI. Here the CDR3 DNA reads TGTGCCAGCTCACCGGCGGGAGCCTACGAGCAGTACTTC. It is translated as CASSPAGAYEQYF.

The chain is built from TRBV4-1 and TRBJ2-7; possibly TRBD1 for D (5 bases). The CDR3 runs 14 residues. Germline V CDR1 and CDR2: MGHRA, YSYEKL. Trimming took off 5 bases at V and 3 bases at J, with 14 bases between the two ends. In nucleotides, the CDR3 is TGCGCCAGCAGCTCCCCTCCAAGGGGCTACGAGCAGTACTTC. This codes for CASSSPPRGYEQYF.

The chain employs TRBV2 and TRBJ2-3; maybe TRBD1 (5 bases). V lost 0 bases and J 5 bases, leaving 21 bases between the germline ends. The CDR3 is 18 residues long. Germline CDR1 reads SNHLY; CDR2 reads FYNNEI. In DNA, the CDR3 is TGTGCCAGCAGTGAAGCGCTTACCGGCACAGGAGAAGAAGATACGCAGTATTTT. Translation: CASSEALTGTGEEDTQYF.

The J gene is TRBJ1-4, the V gene TRBV7-8, with D perhaps matching TRBD1 (5 bases). This CDR3 region has 14 residues. Germline V CDR1 and CDR2: SGHVS, FQNEAQ. V lost 6 bases, J lost 7 bases, and 15 bases lay in between. The CDR3 coding sequence is TGTGCCAGCAGTTTGGGAGGGAGGGGTGAAAAACTGTTTTTT. Protein sequence: CASSLGGRGEKLFF.

The chain links TRBV5-1 to TRBJ2-2; 15 bases match TRBD2. Trimming took 1 base from V and 0 from J; bases not matched to a gene: 1. CDR1 and CDR2 from the germline V gene are SGHRS and YFSETQ. The CDR3 is 18 amino acids. CDR3 region: CASSLRTSGRANTGELFF. The CDR3 region has the DNA TGCGCCAGCAGCTTGCGGACTAGCGGGAGGGCGAACACCGGGGAGCTGTTTTTT. The variable domain in full, with the rest retrieved from reference TRBV5-1 and TRBJ2-2, is KAGVTQTPRYLIKTRGQQVTLSCSPISGHRSVSWYQQTPGQGLQFLFEYFSETQRNKGNFPGRFSGRQFSNSRSEMNVSTLELGDSALYLCASSLRTSGRANTGELFFGEGSRLTVL.

The rearrangement joins TRBV7-3 to TRBJ2-1; D might be TRBD2 (6 bases). The CDR3 sequence is 16 residues long. Germline-derived CDR1 and CDR2 are SGHTA and FQGTGA. Trimming stripped 4 bases from V and 0 bases from J, with 13 bases between. Written as DNA, the CDR3 is TGTGCCAGCAGCTCCTCTAGCGTAGACTCCTACAATGAGCAGTTCTTC. Translation: CASSSSSVDSYNEQFF.

V is TRBV5-5 and J is TRBJ2-7, with D perhaps TRBD2 (6 bases). CDR3 size: 15 residues. Germline CDR1 reads SGHKS; CDR2 reads YYEKEE (reference sequence). The ends were cut back, 4 bases at V and 6 bases at J, with 20 bases in the middle. The CDR3 coding sequence is TGTGCCAGCAGCCCGGGGACTTCCGGATTCTCCGAGCAGTACTTC. This sequence encodes CASSPGTSGFSEQYF.

The chain carries TRBV28 and TRBJ2-3; weak D call: TRBD2 (5 bases). Germline-derived CDR1 and CDR2 are MDHEN and SYDVKM. The CDR3 consists of 14 residues. V was cut by 5 bases and J by 0 bases, with 9 bases left in between. CDR3 sequence: CASSPSGSTDTQYF. DNA for the CDR3: TGTGCCAGCAGTCCCAGCGGCAGCACAGATACGCAGTATTTT.

This clone was seen just once. The chain joins TRBV27 to TRBJ2-6, with D unclear. The V gene's germline CDR1 is MNHEY and CDR2 SMNVEV (reference sequence). Trimming stripped 3 bases from V and 0 bases from J, with 6 bases between. The CDR3 is 15 amino acids. Written as DNA, the CDR3 is TGTGCCAGCAGTTTTGGCCTCTCTGGGGCCAACGTCCTGACTTTC. Residues: CASSFGLSGANVLTF.

The chain has TRBV7-2 and TRBJ2-2; TRBD1 aligns across 8 bases. Unmatched junction bases numbered 4, after V lost 8 bases and J lost 5 bases. CDR1 is SGHTA, CDR2 FQGNSA, per germline. This CDR3 spans 13 amino acids. The CDR3 nucleotides are TGTGCCAGCCAGGGGGCACGGACCGGGGAGCTGTTTTTT. Protein: CASQGARTGELFF.

J is TRBJ2-5 and V is TRBV5-1, with 11 bases fitting TRBD2. Unmatched junction bases numbered 4, after V lost 7 bases and J lost 2 bases. Germline-derived CDR1 and CDR2 are SGHRS and YFSETQ. The CDR3 runs to 14 residues. The CDR3, as DNA: TGCGCCAGCGGCAGACTAGCGGGACAAGAGACCCAGTACTTC. It is translated as CASGRLAGQETQYF.

This chain links TRBV6-1 with TRBJ1-5; 9 bases fit TRBD1. This CDR3 has 17 residues. Losses at the gene ends were 4 bases for V and 2 bases for J; bases not matched to a gene: 9. The germline V gene encodes CDR1 MNHNS and CDR2 SASEGT. CDR3 amino acids: CASSALTGGRRNQPQHF. CDR3 nucleotides: TGTGCCAGCAGTGCCCTAACAGGGGGCAGGCGCAATCAGCCCCAGCATTTT.

The chain is built from TRBV20-1 and TRBJ2-3; no clear D gene. The CDR3 has 11 residues. CDR1 and CDR2 (germline): DFQATT, SNEGSKA (reference sequence). V was cut by 7 bases and J by 5 bases, with 10 bases left in between. The CDR3 DNA is TGCAGTGGTGAGGTTGAAGATACGCAGTATTTT. Protein sequence: CSGEVEDTQYF.

The chain combines TRBV9 with TRBJ2-5; maybe TRBD1 (6 bases). V shed 4 bases and J shed 1 base, with 11 bases lying between them. The CDR3 covers 14 residues. The germline gives CDR1 SGDLS, CDR2 YYNGEE. CDR3 sequence reads: CASSPEDSQETQYF. In DNA, the CDR3 is TGTGCCAGCAGCCCCGAGGACAGCCAAGAGACCCAGTACTTC.

The V gene is TRBV7-9, the J gene TRBJ2-3, with a weak D call TRBD2 (10 bases). The CDR3 has 16 amino acids. Germline V gives CDR1 SEHNR, CDR2 FQNEAQ (reference sequence). The V end lost 8 bases, the J end lost 1 base, and 19 bases lay between the germline ends. CDR3 DNA: TGTGCCAGCGGGACAGGGACTAGCGTCGGCACAGATACGCAGTATTTT. This codes for CASGTGTSVGTDTQYF. Full variable domain (remainder filled in from reference TRBV7-9 and TRBJ2-3): DTGVSQNPRHKITKRGQNVTFRCDPISEHNRLYWYRQTLGQGPEFLTYFQNEAQLEKSRLLSDRFSAERPKGSFSTLEIQRTEQGDSAMYLCASGTGTSVGTDTQYFGPGTRLTVL.